This T cell receptor beta chain was obtained from a study of blood T cell repertoires in COVID-19 (dated by TCRdb to 2019 to 2021). Study-level background: Collaborator samples came from the United States, Italy and Spain and covered acute and convalescent phases of COVID-19. HLA class I and class II types, where available, came from metadata supplied by the sample provider rather than from assay-based typing. The samples were drawn from two sources: the first 160 participants of the ongoing ImmuneRACE study, and 1,000 to 1,500 subjects contributed by 6 global collaborators. The repertoires were made available in a free public database intended to serve as a resource for research on the immune response to SARS-CoV-2. Deeply sampled blood TCRbeta repertoires from subjects exposed to, actively infected with, or recovered from COVID-19 were included in the dataset. A de-identified subject ID, COVID-19 status, age in years and sex were almost always included in the sample metadata. The prospective study material was composed of cDNA or gDNA derived from T cells, B-cell-depleted T cells, or PBMCs.

Enrolling through a virtual design, the prospective study's participants ranged in age from roughly 18 to 89 years and lived across some 22 United States geographic areas. Cohort assignment in the prospective study relied on participant-reported clinical history from a screening survey and a study questionnaire. Recovered participants in ImmuneRACE Cohort 3 were defined by two consecutive negative NP/OP PCR tests, clearance by a healthcare professional, or resolution of symptoms. In the prospective study, mobile phlebotomists collected whole blood, serum and a nasopharyngeal or oropharyngeal swab from each participant. Prospective study participants could optionally give additional blood draws and questionnaires over a roughly two-month period. Blood samples from the prospective study were shipped frozen or at room temperature prior to DNA extraction. The germline V gene yields SNHLY for CDR1 and FYNNEI for CDR2. From cysteine to phenylalanine, the CDR3 is 16 amino acids long. Kept here is only the CDR3 DNA, which spans 48 bases and is read in frame from base 1. Trimming removed 3 bases from V and 6 bases from J, leaving 20 bases between the germline ends.

For this clone: Which antigen it targets is not known. Per-nucleotide qualities are absent, and no much larger clonotype sits a single base away.

Results and caveats for the whole study, not just this receptor: Clinical and demographic metadata were provided uncurated, with the amount varying by source and participant.

TCRbeta CDR3 regions were amplified from genomic DNA using the immunoSEQ Assay, a bias-controlled multiplex PCR. The paper's processing steps were these. The number of nucleated cells in each sample was estimated from the amplification of reference gene primers within the assay. Sequence reads were collapsed and filtered to measure the absolute abundance of every unique TCRbeta CDR3 rearrangement. Productive Simpson clonality was computed per sample as the square root of Simpson's diversity index over productive rearrangements. Sourced from immuneACCESS, this table was stored by TCRdb with only in-frame sequences that have V and J called. A share of the clones is absent; for the studies checked, an unresolved V gene accounts for under half, and the remainder has no known explanation. The V and J calls and clone size are taken from that table; D and trimming were inferred from the DNA. The sample has about 400,000 clones on record, around nine tenths of them singletons. Approximately 9.3% of the sample is held by the ten biggest clonotypes.

Sequencing was carried out using PBMCs or T cells enriched from blood (not recorded which). This TCR was recovered from a woman in her forties or fifties who had recovered from COVID-19. The sequence is built from TRBV2 and TRBJ1-1; no D segment can be confidently identified. DNA sequence: TGTGCCAGCAGTGAGAGGTCCCCGGTGGCCACTGCTGAAGCTTTCTTT. Translated, it reads CASSERSPVATAEAFF.